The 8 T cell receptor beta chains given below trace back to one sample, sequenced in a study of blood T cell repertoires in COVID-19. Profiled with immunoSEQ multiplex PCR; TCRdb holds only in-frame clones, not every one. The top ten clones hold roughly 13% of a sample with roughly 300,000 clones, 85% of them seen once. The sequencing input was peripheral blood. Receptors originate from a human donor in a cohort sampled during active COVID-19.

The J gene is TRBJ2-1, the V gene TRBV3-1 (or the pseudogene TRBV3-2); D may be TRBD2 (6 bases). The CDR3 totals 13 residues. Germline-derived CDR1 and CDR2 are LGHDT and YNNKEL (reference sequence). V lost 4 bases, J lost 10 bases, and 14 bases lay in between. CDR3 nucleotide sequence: TGTGCCAGCAGCCCGGGCGGGGCTCGGGAGCAGTTCTTC. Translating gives CASSPGGAREQFF.

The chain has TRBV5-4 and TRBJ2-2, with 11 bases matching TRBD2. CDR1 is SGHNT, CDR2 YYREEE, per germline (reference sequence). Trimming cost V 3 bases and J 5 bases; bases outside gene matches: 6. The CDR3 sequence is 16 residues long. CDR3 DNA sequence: TGTGCCAGCAGCTCACGACTAGCGGGATATACCGGGGAGCTGTTTTTT. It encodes CASSSRLAGYTGELFF.

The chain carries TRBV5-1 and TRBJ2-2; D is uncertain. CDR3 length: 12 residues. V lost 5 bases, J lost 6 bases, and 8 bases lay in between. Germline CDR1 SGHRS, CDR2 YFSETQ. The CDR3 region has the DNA TGCGCCAGCAGTTTATCCCCCGGGGAGCTGTTTTTT. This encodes CASSLSPGELFF.

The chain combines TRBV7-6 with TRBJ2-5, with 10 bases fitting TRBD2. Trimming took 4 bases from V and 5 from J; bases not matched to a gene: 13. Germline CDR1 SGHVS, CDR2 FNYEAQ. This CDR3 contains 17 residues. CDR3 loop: CASSSLNSGRLGETQYF. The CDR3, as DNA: TGTGCCAGCAGCTCACTTAATAGCGGGAGGTTGGGGGAGACCCAGTACTTC. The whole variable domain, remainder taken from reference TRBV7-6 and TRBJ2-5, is GAGVSQSPRYKVTKRGQDVALRCDPISGHVSLYWYRQALGQGPEFLTYFNYEAQQDKSGLPNDRFSAERPEGSISTLTIQRTEQRDSAMYRCASSSLNSGRLGETQYFGPGTRLLVL.

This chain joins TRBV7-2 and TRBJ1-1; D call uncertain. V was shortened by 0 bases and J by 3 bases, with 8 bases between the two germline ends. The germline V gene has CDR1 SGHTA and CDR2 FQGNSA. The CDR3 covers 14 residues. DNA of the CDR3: TGTGCCAGCAGCTTAGCCTCAGGTGACACTGAAGCTTTCTTT. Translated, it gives CASSLASGDTEAFF.

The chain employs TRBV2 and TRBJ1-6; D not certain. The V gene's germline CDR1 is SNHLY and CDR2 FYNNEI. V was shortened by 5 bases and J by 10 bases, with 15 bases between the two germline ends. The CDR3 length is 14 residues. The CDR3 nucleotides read TGTGCCAGCAGTAGGACTCTCGATGGCTCACCCCTCCACTTT. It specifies CASSRTLDGSPLHF.

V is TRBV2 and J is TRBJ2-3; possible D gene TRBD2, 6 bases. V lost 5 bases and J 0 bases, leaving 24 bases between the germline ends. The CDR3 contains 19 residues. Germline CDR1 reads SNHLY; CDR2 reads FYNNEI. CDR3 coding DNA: TGTGCCAGCAGTCTGGAGCGGGCCGAGTTACGTTCTAGCACAGATACGCAGTATTTT. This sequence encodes CASSLERAELRSSTDTQYF.

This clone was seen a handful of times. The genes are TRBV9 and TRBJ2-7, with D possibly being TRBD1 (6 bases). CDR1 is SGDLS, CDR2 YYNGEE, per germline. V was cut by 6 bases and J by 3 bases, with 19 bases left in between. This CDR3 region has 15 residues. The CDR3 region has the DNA TGTGCCAGCACAAACCAGACAGGAGGCTACTACGAGCAGTACTTC. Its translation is CASTNQTGGYYEQYF.